The rows below give T cell receptor beta chains drawn from one sample of a study of cytomegalovirus exposure and HLA in healthy donors. This table comes from immunoSEQ multiplex PCR, and its TCRdb copy is limited to in-frame clones, with some not included. The repertoire has about 80,000 clones, approximately 61% of them found once; the top ten carry 6.9%. Sequencing was carried out using PBMCs. These receptors all stem from a woman in her forties or fifties in good health and CMV-seropositive. CDR3s include the opening cysteine and the closing phenylalanine or tryptophan. Each record gives: D gene, clone size, J gene, V gene, CDR3 DNA, CDR3 protein. D genes are given only for firm matches. Not all rows give a size; the values are once, few, many and, for expanded clones, a class.

>.|once|TRBJ2-2|TRBV11-2
TGTGCCAGCAGCCCGACCGGGGAGCTGTTTTTT
CASSPTGELFF
>.|few|TRBJ1-2|TRBV30
TGTGCCTGGACGATACGGGGGGCAACTAACTATGGCTACACCTTC
CAWTIRGATNYGYTF
>.|.|TRBJ1-5|TRBV19
TGTGCCAGTAGTATAGCGGGGGGAAGCAATCAGCCCCAGCATTTT
CASSIAGGSNQPQHF
>TRBD2|.|TRBJ2-7|TRBV13
TGTGCCAGCAGCTTACGCGCGGGGGGCGGGTACGAGCAGTACTTC
CASSLRAGGGYEQYF
>TRBD1|.|TRBJ2-7|TRBV10-1
TGCGCCAGCTCCCGGACAGGGACGCACGAGCAGTACTTC
CASSRTGTHEQYF
>.|few|TRBJ2-1|TRBV27
TGTGCCAGGGGACGGGACAATAGGAAGGGTGAGCAGTTCTTC
CARGRDNRKGEQFF
>.|few|TRBJ2-7|TRBV6-5
TGTGCCAGCGGACTGAGGCTTTACTACGAGCAGTACTTC
CASGLRLYYEQYF
>TRBD1|.|TRBJ1-4|TRBV18
TGTGCCAGCTCACCGGACAGGTACTCAACTAATGAAAAACTGTTTTTT
CASSPDRYSTNEKLFF
>.|.|TRBJ2-1|TRBV30
TGTGCCTGGAATTCCCCGGGGCAGGGAGGTGGTGAGCAGTTCTTC
CAWNSPGQGGGEQFF
>.|.|TRBJ2-5|TRBV7-2
TGTGCCAGCAGCTTAGCAGGACATGGAGAGACCCAGTACTTC
CASSLAGHGETQYF
>.|.|TRBJ1-3|TRBV13
TGTGCCAGCAGCTTAGCCGGCTCTGGAAACACCATATATTTT
CASSLAGSGNTIYF
>TRBD2|.|TRBJ2-1|TRBV5-1
TGCGCCAGCTTCCCTGGTGGCGGGGGGGCCGATTTAAATGAGCAGTTCTTC
CASFPGGGGADLNEQFF
>.|once|TRBJ2-1|TRBV6-6
TGTGCCAGCAGTGTTTCCGCAGGGGTCCATGAGCAGTTCTTC
CASSVSAGVHEQFF
>.|.|TRBJ2-7|TRBV5-1
TGCGCCAGCAGCTTCGGCGACAGCTCCTACGAGCAGTACTTC
CASSFGDSSYEQYF